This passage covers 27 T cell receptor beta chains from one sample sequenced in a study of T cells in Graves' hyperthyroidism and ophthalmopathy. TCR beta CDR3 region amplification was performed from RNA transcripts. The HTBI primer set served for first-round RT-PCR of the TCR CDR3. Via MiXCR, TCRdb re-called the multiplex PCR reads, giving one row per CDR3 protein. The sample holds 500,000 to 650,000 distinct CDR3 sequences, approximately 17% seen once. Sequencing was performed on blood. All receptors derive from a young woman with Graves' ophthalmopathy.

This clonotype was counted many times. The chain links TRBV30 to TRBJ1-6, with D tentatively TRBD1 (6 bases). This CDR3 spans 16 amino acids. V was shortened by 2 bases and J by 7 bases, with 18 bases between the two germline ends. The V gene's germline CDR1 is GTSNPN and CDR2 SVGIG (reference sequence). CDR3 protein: CAWSTPTPGANSPLHF. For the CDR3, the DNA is TGTGCCTGGAGTACACCTACACCAGGGGCGAATTCACCCCTCCACTTT.

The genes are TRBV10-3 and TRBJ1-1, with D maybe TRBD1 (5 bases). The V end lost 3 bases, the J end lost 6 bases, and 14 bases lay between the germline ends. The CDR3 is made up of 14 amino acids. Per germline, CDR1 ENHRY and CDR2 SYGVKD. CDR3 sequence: CAISDNQGGAEAFF. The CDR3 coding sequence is TGTGCCATCAGTGACAACCAGGGTGGGGCTGAAGCTTTCTTT.

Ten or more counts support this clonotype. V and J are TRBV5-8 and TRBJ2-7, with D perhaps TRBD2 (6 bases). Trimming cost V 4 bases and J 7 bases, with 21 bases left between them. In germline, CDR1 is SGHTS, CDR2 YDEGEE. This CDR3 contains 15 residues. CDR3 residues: CASSATGTGVREQYF. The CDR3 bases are TGTGCCAGCAGCGCGACCGGGACGGGGGTGAGGGAGCAGTACTTC.

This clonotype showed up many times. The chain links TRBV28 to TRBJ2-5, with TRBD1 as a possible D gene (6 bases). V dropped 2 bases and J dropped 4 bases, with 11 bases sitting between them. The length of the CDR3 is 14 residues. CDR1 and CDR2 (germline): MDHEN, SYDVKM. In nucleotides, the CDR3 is TGTGCCAGCAGTTTAGAGGGGGTAGGAGAGACCCAGTACTTC. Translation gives CASSLEGVGETQYF.

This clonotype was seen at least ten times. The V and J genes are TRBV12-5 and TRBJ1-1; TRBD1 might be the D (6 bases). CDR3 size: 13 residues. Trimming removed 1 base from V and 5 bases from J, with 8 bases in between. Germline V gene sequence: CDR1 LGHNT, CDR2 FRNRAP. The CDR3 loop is CASGLGGATEAFF. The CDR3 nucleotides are TGTGCTAGTGGTTTGGGGGGGGCGACTGAAGCTTTCTTT. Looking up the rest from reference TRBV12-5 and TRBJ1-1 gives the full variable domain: DARVTQTPRHKVTEMGQEVTMRCQPILGHNTVFWYRQTMMQGLELLAYFRNRAPLDDSGMPKDRFSAEMPDATLATLKIQPSEPRDSAVYFCASGLGGATEAFFGQGTRLTVV.

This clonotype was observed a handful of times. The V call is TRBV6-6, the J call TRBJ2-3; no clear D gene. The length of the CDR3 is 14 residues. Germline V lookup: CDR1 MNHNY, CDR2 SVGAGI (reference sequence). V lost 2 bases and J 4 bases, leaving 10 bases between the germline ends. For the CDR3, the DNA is TGTGCCAGCAGTTACATGGGGTCGGCAGATACGCAGTATTTT. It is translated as CASSYMGSADTQYF.

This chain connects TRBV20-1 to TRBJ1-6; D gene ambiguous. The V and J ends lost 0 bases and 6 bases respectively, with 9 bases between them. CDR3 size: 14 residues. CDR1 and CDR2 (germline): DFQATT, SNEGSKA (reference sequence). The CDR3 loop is CSARDGTFNSPLHF. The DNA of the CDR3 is TGCAGTGCTAGAGATGGAACGTTTAATTCACCCCTCCACTTT.

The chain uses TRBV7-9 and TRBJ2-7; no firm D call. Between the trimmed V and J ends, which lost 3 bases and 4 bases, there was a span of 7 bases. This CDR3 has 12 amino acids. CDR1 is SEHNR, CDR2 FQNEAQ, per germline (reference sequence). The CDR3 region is CASSLSEYEQYF. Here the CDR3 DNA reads TGTGCCAGCAGCTTGAGTGAATACGAGCAGTACTTC.

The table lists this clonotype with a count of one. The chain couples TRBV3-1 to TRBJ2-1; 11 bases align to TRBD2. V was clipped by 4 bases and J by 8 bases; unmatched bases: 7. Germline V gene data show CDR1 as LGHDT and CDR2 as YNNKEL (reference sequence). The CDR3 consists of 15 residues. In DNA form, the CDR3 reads TGTGCCAGCAGCCCGATGACTAGCGGGATCCATGAGCAGTTCTTC. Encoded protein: CASSPMTSGIHEQFF.

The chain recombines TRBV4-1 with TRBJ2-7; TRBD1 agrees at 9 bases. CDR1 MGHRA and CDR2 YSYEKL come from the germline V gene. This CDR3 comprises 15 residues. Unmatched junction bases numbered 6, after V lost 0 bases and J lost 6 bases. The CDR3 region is CASSQEWDRDGEQYF. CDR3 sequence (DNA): TGCGCCAGCAGCCAAGAGTGGGACAGGGACGGCGAGCAGTACTTC.

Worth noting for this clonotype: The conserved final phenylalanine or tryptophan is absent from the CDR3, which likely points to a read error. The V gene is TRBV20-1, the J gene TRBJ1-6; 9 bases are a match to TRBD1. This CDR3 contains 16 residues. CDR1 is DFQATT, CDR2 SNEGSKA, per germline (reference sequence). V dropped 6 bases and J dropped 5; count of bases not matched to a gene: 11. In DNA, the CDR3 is TGCAGTGCCCCTCGACAGGGGGGCCTCGATAATTCACCCCTCCACCTT. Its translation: CSAPRQGGLDNSPLHL.

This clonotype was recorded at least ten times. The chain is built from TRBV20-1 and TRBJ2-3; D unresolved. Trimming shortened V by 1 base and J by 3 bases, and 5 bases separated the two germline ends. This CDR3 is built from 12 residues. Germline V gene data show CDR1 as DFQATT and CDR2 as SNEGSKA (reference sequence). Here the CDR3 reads CSARGETDTQYF. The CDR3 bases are TGCAGTGCTAGAGGAGAAACAGATACGCAGTATTTT.

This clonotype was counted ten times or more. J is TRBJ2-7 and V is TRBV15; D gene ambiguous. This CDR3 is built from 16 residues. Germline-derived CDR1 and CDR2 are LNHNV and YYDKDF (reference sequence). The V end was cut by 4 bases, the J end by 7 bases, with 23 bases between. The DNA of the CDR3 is TGTGCCACCAGCAAACCCCGCTTCCGGACGGGTCCTGAGCAGTACTTC. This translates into CATSKPRFRTGPEQYF.

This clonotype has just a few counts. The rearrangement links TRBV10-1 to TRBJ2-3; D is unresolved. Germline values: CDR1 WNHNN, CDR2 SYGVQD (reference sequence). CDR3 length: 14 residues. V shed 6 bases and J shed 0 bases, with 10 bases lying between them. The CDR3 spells CASSDESSTDTQYF. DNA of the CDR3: TGCGCCAGCAGCGACGAAAGTAGCACAGATACGCAGTATTTT.

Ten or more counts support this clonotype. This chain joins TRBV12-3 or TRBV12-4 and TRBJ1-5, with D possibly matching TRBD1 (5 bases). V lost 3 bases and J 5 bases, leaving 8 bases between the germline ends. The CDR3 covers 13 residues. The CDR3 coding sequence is TGTGCCAGCAGTTTCGCGGGACATCAGCCCCAGCATTTT. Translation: CASSFAGHQPQHF.

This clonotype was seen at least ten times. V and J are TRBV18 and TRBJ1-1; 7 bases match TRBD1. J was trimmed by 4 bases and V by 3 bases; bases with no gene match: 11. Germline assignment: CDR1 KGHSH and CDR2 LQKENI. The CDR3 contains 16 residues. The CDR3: CASSPFDRALGTEAFF. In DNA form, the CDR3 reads TGTGCCAGCTCACCGTTTGACAGGGCGTTGGGCACTGAAGCTTTCTTT.

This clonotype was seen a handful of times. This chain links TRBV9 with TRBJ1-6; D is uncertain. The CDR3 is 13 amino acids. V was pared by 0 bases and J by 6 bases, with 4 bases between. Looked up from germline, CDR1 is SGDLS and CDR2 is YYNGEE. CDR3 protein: CASSVDLNSPLHF. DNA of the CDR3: TGTGCCAGCAGCGTAGACCTTAATTCACCCCTCCACTTT.

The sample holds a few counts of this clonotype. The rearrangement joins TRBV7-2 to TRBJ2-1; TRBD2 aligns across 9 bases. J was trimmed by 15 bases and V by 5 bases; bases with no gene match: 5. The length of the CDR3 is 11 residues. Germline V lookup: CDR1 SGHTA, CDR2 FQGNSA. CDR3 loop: CASSATSGWFF. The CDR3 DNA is TGTGCCAGCAGCGCTACTAGCGGGTGGTTCTTC.

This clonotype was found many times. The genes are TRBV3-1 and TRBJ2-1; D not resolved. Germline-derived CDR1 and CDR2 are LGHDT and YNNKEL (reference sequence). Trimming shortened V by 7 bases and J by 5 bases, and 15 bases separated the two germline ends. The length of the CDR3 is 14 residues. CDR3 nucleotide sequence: TGTGCCAGCACGAAGGCCCAACTGAACAATGAGCAGTTCTTC. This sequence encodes CASTKAQLNNEQFF.

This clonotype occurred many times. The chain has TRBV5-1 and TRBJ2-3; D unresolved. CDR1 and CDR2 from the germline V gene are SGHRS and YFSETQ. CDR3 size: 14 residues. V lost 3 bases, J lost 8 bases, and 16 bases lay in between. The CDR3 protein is CASSSRYPPSTQYF. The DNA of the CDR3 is TGCGCCAGCAGCTCCCGATACCCCCCGAGTACGCAGTATTTT.

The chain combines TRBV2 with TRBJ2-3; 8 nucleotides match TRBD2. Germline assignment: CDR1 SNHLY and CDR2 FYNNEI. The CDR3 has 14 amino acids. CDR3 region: CADKAGAGTDTQYF. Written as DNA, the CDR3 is TGTGCAGACAAAGCGGGAGCCGGCACAGATACGCAGTATTTT. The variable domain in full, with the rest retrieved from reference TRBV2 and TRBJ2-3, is EPEVTQTPSHQVTQMGQEVILRCVPISNHLYFYWYRQILGQKVEFLVSFYNNEISEKSEIFDDQFSVERPDGSNFTLKIRSTKLEDSAMYFCADKAGAGTDTQYFGPGTRLTVL.

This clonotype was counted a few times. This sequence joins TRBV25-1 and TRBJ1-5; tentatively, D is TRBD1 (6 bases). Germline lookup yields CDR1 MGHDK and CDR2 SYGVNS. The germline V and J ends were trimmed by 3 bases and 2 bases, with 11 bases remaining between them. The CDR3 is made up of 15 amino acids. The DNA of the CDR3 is TGTGCCAGCAGTGAGGGCAGGGGTGGCAATCAGCCCCAGCATTTT. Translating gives CASSEGRGGNQPQHF.

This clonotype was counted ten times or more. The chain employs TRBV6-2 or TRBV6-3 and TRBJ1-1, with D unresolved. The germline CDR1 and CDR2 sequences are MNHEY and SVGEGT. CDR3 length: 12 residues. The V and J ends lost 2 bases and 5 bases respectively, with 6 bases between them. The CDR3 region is CASSYGVTEAFF. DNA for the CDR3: TGTGCCAGCAGTTACGGGGTTACTGAAGCTTTCTTT.

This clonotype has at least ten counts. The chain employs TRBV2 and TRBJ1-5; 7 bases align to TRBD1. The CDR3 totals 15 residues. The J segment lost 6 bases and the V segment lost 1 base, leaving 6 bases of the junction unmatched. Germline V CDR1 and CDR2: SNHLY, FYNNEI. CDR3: CASSEGAGGVQPQHF. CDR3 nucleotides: TGTGCCAGCAGTGAAGGGGCAGGGGGTGTTCAGCCCCAGCATTTT.

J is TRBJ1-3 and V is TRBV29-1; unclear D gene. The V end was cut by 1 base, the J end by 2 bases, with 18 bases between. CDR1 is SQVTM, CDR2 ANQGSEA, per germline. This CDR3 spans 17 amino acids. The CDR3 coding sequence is TGCAGCGTTGAAGTTTCAGGTCCTAAAGTACCTGGAAACACCATATATTTT. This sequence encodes CSVEVSGPKVPGNTIYF.

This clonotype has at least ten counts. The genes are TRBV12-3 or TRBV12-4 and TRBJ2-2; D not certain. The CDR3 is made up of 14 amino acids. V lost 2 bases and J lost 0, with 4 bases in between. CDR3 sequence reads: CASSLSANTGELFF. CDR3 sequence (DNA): TGTGCCAGCAGTTTATCGGCGAACACCGGGGAGCTGTTTTTT.

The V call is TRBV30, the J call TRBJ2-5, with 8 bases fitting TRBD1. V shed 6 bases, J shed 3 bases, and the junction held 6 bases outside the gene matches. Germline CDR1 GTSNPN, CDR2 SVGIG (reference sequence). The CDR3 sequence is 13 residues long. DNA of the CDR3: TGTGCCTGCTCGGACAGGGTAGAAGAGACCCAGTACTTC. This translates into CACSDRVEETQYF.